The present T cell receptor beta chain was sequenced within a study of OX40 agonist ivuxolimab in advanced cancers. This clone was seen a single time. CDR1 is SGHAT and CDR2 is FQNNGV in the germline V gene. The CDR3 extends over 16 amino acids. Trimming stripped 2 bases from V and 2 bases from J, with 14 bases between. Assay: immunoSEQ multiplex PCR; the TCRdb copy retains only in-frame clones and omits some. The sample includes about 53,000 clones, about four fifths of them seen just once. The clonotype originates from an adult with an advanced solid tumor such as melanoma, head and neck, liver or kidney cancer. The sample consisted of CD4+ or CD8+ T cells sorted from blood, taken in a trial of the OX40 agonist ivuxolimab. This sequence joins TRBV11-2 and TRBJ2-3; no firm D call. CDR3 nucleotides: TGTGCCAGCAGCTTAATAGGGTTGATCACCACAGATACGCAGTATTTT. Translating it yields CASSLIGLITTDTQYF.